The 27 T cell receptor beta chains reported below all come from one sample, sequenced in a study of cytotoxic CD8 clonotypes in ibrutinib-treated CLL. Using immunoSEQ multiplex PCR, the repertoire was profiled, and TCRdb retains in-frame clones only, with some absent. The sample holds some 290,000 clones; around four fifths are singletons and the top ten take 5.5% to 8%. The sample was PBMCs, taken before ibrutinib treatment. The receptor set was obtained from a human donor with chronic lymphocytic leukemia.

This chain connects TRBV4-3 to TRBJ1-1; no reliable D call. In germline, CDR1 is LGHNA, CDR2 YSLEER. V lost 4 bases and J lost 1, with 10 bases in between. CDR3 length: 14 residues. CDR3 region: CASSLWTGNTEAFF. CDR3 DNA: TGCGCCAGCAGCCTTTGGACGGGGAACACTGAAGCTTTCTTT.

The CDR3 here is CASSQGGTYPYEQYF. The DNA of the CDR3 is TGTGCCAGCAGCCAAGGGGGGACATACCCCTACGAGCAGTACTTC. The gene calls are TRBV5-4 and TRBJ2-7; either TRBD1 or TRBD2 may fit D (6 bases each). The germline V and J ends were trimmed by 4 bases and 2 bases, with 16 bases remaining between them. The germline gives CDR1 SGHNT, CDR2 YYREEE (reference sequence). This CDR3 contains 15 residues.

This chain connects TRBV5-1 to TRBJ2-2; 7 bases line up with TRBD2. Looked up from germline, CDR1 is SGHRS and CDR2 is YFSETQ. The CDR3 covers 16 residues. Trimming took 0 bases from V and 3 from J; bases not matched to a gene: 5. In nucleotides, the CDR3 is TGCGCCAGCAGCTTGGGTCTAGCGGACTACACCGGGGAGCTGTTTTTT. It is translated as CASSLGLADYTGELFF.

The CDR3 region is CARRYKPGQSYEQYF. CDR3 coding DNA: TGTGCCAGAAGATATAAGCCGGGACAGTCATACGAGCAGTACTTC. The chain uses TRBV6-1 and TRBJ2-7; 7 nucleotides line up with TRBD1. This CDR3 contains 15 residues. The germline gives CDR1 MNHNS, CDR2 SASEGT. J gave up 4 bases and V 9 bases, and 15 bases lay outside the gene matches.

The J gene is TRBJ2-1, the V gene TRBV5-1; perhaps TRBD2 as D (6 bases). CDR1 is SGHRS, CDR2 YFSETQ, per germline. This CDR3 contains 14 residues. Trimming shortened V by 4 bases and J by 5 bases, and 13 bases separated the two germline ends. CDR3 region: CASSLRESDNEQFF. Written as DNA, the CDR3 is TGCGCCAGCAGCCTACGGGAGTCCGACAATGAGCAGTTCTTC. The variable domain in full, completed from reference TRBV5-1 and TRBJ2-1, reads KAGVTQTPRYLIKTRGQQVTLSCSPISGHRSVSWYQQTPGQGLQFLFEYFSETQRNKGNFPGRFSGRQFSNSRSEMNVSTLELGDSALYLCASSLRESDNEQFFGPGTRLTVL.

This chain joins TRBV25-1 and TRBJ1-3, with D hard to call. Between the trimmed V and J ends, which lost 6 bases and 0 bases, there was a span of 15 bases. The germline V gene has CDR1 MGHDK and CDR2 SYGVNS. This CDR3 contains 16 residues. The DNA of the CDR3 is TGTGCCAGCAGCGAAAACCGCGGGAGCTCTGGAAACACCATATATTTT. It yields the protein CASSENRGSSGNTIYF.

The gene calls are TRBV14 and TRBJ1-1; D remains ambiguous. CDR1 SGHDN and CDR2 FVKESK come from the germline V gene. V lost 1 base and J lost 10, with 13 bases in between. CDR3 length: 13 amino acids. The CDR3: CASSQAISRRAFF. As DNA, the CDR3 is TGTGCCAGCAGCCAAGCGATTTCCAGGAGAGCTTTCTTT.

This clone was detected only once. The V gene is TRBV12-5, the J gene TRBJ2-7; either TRBD1 or TRBD2 may fit D (5 bases each). The CDR3 covers 12 residues. The germline V gene has CDR1 LGHNT and CDR2 FRNRAP. The ends were cut back, 6 bases at V and 7 bases at J, with 13 bases in the middle. CDR3 in amino acids: CASGRDGPEQYF. The CDR3 DNA is TGTGCTAGTGGCCGGGACGGCCCTGAGCAGTACTTC.

This clone has a handful of counts. This chain links TRBV7-2 with TRBJ2-3, with 10 bases fitting TRBD2. Looked up from germline, CDR1 is SGHTA and CDR2 is FQGNSA. Germline trimming cut 5 bases from V and 4 bases from J; bases unmatched to any gene: 18. The CDR3 runs 19 residues. Here the CDR3 DNA reads TGTGCCAGCAGCCCTAGGGGGGTACGGGCTAGCGGGAGAGCAGATACGCAGTATTTT. It codes for CASSPRGVRASGRADTQYF.

The genes are TRBV27 and TRBJ1-4; TRBD1 might be the D (6 bases). CDR1 is MNHEY and CDR2 is SMNVEV in the germline V gene (reference sequence). CDR3 size: 13 residues. Trimming left V 4 bases short and J 11 bases short, with 14 bases between. The DNA for the CDR3 is TGTGCCAGCAGTTCAACAGGGTCGTGGAAACTGTTTTTT. This encodes CASSSTGSWKLFF.

This clone was detected only once. The rearrangement links TRBV14 to TRBJ2-5; D is undetermined. The CDR3 has 14 amino acids. V was clipped by 3 bases and J by 0 bases, with 8 bases between them. Germline loops: CDR1 SGHDN, CDR2 FVKESK. The DNA for the CDR3 is TGTGCCAGCAGCCACATGAGGTACCAAGAGACCCAGTACTTC. The encoded protein is CASSHMRYQETQYF.

To note about this clone: One end of the junction fails to match germline, which may point to a read error. This chain uses TRBV11-3 with TRBJ1-2; 7 bases align to TRBD1. The germline V gene has CDR1 SGHNT and CDR2 YENEEA. The CDR3 has 11 residues. DNA of the CDR3: TGTGCCAGCAGCTTACGGGCAGGGGGAAGCTTC. Its protein product is CASSLRAGGSF.

This chain connects TRBV2 to TRBJ1-2; no clear D. The CDR3 is 12 amino acids. V dropped 2 bases and J dropped 7 bases, with 8 bases sitting between them. CDR1 is SNHLY, CDR2 FYNNEI, per germline. This CDR3 is CASSEWILGYTF. The CDR3 coding sequence is TGTGCCAGCAGTGAATGGATACTTGGCTACACCTTC.

The chain joins TRBV19 to TRBJ2-7; the match to TRBD1 covers 7 bases. From germline, CDR1 is LNHDA and CDR2 SQIVND (reference sequence). Trimming took 3 bases from V and 3 from J; bases not matched to a gene: 11. The CDR3 runs 16 residues. The CDR3 reads CASSMSNDRVIYEQYF. Written as DNA, the CDR3 is TGTGCCAGTAGTATGTCTAATGACAGGGTTATCTACGAGCAGTACTTC.

V and J are TRBV6-5 and TRBJ2-2; 7 bases match TRBD2. This CDR3 is built from 15 residues. Losses at the gene ends were 5 bases for V and 5 bases for J; bases not matched to a gene: 8. Germline CDR1 reads MNHEY; CDR2 reads SVGAGI. CDR3 loop: CASSKRDYPTGELFF. CDR3 nucleotide sequence: TGTGCCAGCAGTAAACGGGACTATCCTACCGGGGAGCTGTTTTTT.

This chain uses TRBV19 with TRBJ2-3; tentatively, D is TRBD2 (5 bases). Germline assignment: CDR1 LNHDA and CDR2 SQIVND (reference sequence). This CDR3 contains 16 residues. V lost 3 bases, J lost 4 bases, and 17 bases lay in between. The CDR3 DNA reads TGTGCCAGTAGTATCGGTGCTTCGGGATTGGCAGATACGCAGTATTTT. Its protein product is CASSIGASGLADTQYF.

The V and J genes are TRBV5-5 and TRBJ2-2; D is perhaps TRBD1 (6 bases). Germline V lookup: CDR1 SGHKS, CDR2 YYEKEE (reference sequence). The V and J ends lost 6 bases and 4 bases respectively, with 10 bases between them. The CDR3 sequence is 13 residues long. The CDR3 sequence: CASTSDSTGELFF. CDR3 sequence (DNA): TGTGCCAGCACCTCGGACAGCACCGGGGAGCTGTTTTTT.

The chain combines TRBV27 with TRBJ2-7; unclear D gene. This CDR3 spans 14 amino acids. In germline, CDR1 is MNHEY, CDR2 SMNVEV (reference sequence). With 6 bases removed from V and 0 bases from J, the gap between germline ends came to 12 bases. The CDR3 protein is CASSLRRSSYEQYF. The DNA of the CDR3 is TGTGCCAGCAGCCTCAGACGTAGCTCCTACGAGCAGTACTTC.

This sequence joins TRBV2 and TRBJ2-2, with D possibly called TRBD1 or TRBD2 (6 bases each). The CDR3 has 15 amino acids. V dropped 7 bases and J dropped 0 bases, with 12 bases sitting between them. In germline, CDR1 is SNHLY, CDR2 FYNNEI. CDR3 nucleotide sequence: TGTGCCAGCAACAGGGCGGGGTCGAACACCGGGGAGCTGTTTTTT. It codes for CASNRAGSNTGELFF.

This clone was observed once. V gene TRBV6-5 combines with J gene TRBJ1-1, with D possibly matching TRBD1 (5 bases). Germline V gene data show CDR1 as MNHEY and CDR2 as SVGAGI. The V end was cut by 0 bases, the J end by 5 bases, with 10 bases between. This CDR3 contains 14 residues. Written as DNA, the CDR3 is TGTGCCAGCAGTTACTCGGGGCACGGAACTGAAGCTTTCTTT. Translated, it gives CASSYSGHGTEAFF.

CDR3 sequence (DNA): TGTGCCAGCAGCTCCTGGGTGTTTGTTCGAGAGACCCAGTACTTC. It specifies CASSSWVFVRETQYF. This chain links TRBV7-9 with TRBJ2-5; D not resolved. CDR1 is SEHNR, CDR2 FQNEAQ, per germline (reference sequence). V was shortened by 4 bases and J by 4 bases, with 16 bases between the two germline ends. The CDR3 runs 15 residues.

There are a few counts of this clone. The chain carries TRBV18 and TRBJ1-1; the D gene is possibly TRBD1 (5 bases). In germline, CDR1 is KGHSH, CDR2 LQKENI. The CDR3 length is 12 residues. Trimming shortened V by 4 bases and J by 7 bases, and 10 bases separated the two germline ends. The CDR3 sequence is CASSQLRDEAFF. Written as DNA, the CDR3 is TGTGCCAGCTCACAGCTCAGGGATGAAGCTTTCTTT.

V is TRBV29-1 and J is TRBJ2-2, with D maybe TRBD2 (5 bases). The germline CDR1 and CDR2 sequences are SQVTM and ANQGSEA. The CDR3 spans 15 residues. Trimming cost V 8 bases and J 6 bases, with 22 bases left between them. The CDR3 DNA reads TGCAGCACCATGGGTCGGGATGGGATGGCCGGGGAGCTGTTTTTT. The encoded protein is CSTMGRDGMAGELFF.

The genes are TRBV5-4 and TRBJ2-1, with a weak D call TRBD2 (5 bases). The CDR3 is 15 residues long. Trimming took 4 bases from V and 6 from J, leaving 17 bases between them. Germline CDR1 is SGHNT and CDR2 is YYREEE (reference sequence). The CDR3 DNA reads as TGTGCCAGCAGCCCAGGAGGTGCCCCAACCAATGAGCAGTTCTTC. Encoded protein: CASSPGGAPTNEQFF.

This clone was seen once. This rearrangement joins TRBV15 to TRBJ1-5; TRBD1 is a possible D gene (5 bases). V shed 1 base and J shed 2 bases, with 6 bases lying between them. This CDR3 is built from 14 residues. The V gene's germline CDR1 is LNHNV and CDR2 YYDKDF (reference sequence). The chain's CDR3 is CATSRVGGNQPQHF. CDR3 bases: TGTGCCACCAGCAGAGTAGGGGGCAATCAGCCCCAGCATTTT.

The chain recombines TRBV30 with TRBJ1-5; D uncertain. Germline loops: CDR1 GTSNPN, CDR2 SVGIG (reference sequence). The CDR3 is made up of 14 amino acids. V was shortened by 1 base and J by 0 bases, with 7 bases between the two germline ends. The DNA for the CDR3 is TGTGCCTGGAGTGCTGTGTATAGCAATCAGCCCCAGCATTTT. It encodes CAWSAVYSNQPQHF.

A remark on this clone: Other DNA sequences in this specimen translate into the identical CDR3. The gene calls are TRBV6-5 and TRBJ2-3; unclear D gene. The ends were cut back, 0 bases at V and 0 bases at J, with 4 bases in the middle. The CDR3 sequence is 14 residues long. CDR1 is MNHEY, CDR2 SVGAGI, per germline. Written as DNA, the CDR3 is TGTGCCAGCAGTTACTCGAGTAGCACAGATACGCAGTATTTT. It is translated as CASSYSSSTDTQYF.